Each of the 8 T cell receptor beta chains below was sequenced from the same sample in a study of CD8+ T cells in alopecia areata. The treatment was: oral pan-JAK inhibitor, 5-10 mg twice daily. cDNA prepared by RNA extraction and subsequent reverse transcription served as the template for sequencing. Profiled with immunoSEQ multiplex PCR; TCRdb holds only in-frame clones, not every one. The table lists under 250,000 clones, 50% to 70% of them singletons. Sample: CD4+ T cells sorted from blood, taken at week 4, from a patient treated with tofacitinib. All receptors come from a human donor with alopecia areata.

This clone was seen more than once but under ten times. As DNA, the CDR3 is TGCGCCAGCAGCAACGATGCAGAGACCCAGTACTTC. It translates to CASSNDAETQYF. This chain uses TRBV5-1 with TRBJ2-5; D not certain. The germline V and J ends were trimmed by 4 bases and 4 bases, with 8 bases remaining between them. CDR3 length: 12 residues. The germline CDR1 and CDR2 sequences are SGHRS and YFSETQ.

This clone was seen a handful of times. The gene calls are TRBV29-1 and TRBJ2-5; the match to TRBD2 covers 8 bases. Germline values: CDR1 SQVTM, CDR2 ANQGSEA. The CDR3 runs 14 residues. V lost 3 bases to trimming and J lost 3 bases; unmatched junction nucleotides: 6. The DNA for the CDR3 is TGCAGCGTTGAGGGCGGGGGGACTGAAGAGACCCAGTACTTC. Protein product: CSVEGGGTEETQYF. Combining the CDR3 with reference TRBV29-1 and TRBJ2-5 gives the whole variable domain SAVISQKPSRDICQRGTSLTIQCQVDSQVTMMFWYRQQPGQSLTLIATANQGSEATYESGFVIDKFPISRPNLTFSTLTVSNMSPEDSSIYLCSVEGGGTEETQYFGPGTRLLVL.

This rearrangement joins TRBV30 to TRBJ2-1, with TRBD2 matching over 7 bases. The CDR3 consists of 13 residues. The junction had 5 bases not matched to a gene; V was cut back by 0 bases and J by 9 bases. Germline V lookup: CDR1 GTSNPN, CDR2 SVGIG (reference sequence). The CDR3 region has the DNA TGTGCCTGGAGTGTACTAGGCGGGGGTGAGCAGTTCTTC. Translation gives CAWSVLGGGEQFF.

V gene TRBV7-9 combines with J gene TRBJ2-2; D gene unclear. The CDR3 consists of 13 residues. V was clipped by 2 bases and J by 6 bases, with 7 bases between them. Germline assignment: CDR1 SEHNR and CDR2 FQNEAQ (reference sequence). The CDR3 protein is CASSLYDAGELFF. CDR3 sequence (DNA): TGTGCCAGCAGCTTATATGACGCCGGGGAGCTGTTTTTT. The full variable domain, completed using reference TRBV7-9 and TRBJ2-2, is DTGVSQNPRHKITKRGQNVTFRCDPISEHNRLYWYRQTLGQGPEFLTYFQNEAQLEKSRLLSDRFSAERPKGSFSTLEIQRTEQGDSAMYLCASSLYDAGELFFGEGSRLTVL.

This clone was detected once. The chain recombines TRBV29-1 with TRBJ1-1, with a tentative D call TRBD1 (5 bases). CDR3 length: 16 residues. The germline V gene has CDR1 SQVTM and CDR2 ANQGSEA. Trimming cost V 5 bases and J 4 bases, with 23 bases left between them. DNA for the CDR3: TGCAGCGTTTCCGTCGTTGGGGGGACGAAGGGCACTGAAGCTTTCTTT. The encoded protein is CSVSVVGGTKGTEAFF.

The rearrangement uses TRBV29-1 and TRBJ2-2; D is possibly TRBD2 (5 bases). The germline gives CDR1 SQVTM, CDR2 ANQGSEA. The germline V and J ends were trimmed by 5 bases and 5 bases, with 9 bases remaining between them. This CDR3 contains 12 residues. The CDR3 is CSVQRLTGELFF. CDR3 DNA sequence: TGCAGCGTTCAGCGGTTAACCGGGGAGCTGTTTTTT.

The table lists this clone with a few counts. CDR3 region: CASSLATPSSTEAFF. The DNA for the CDR3 is TGCGCCAGCAGCTTGGCCACCCCTAGCAGCACTGAAGCTTTCTTT. The V call is TRBV5-1, the J call TRBJ1-1, with D unresolved. The ends were cut back, 0 bases at V and 4 bases at J, with 13 bases in the middle. CDR1 SGHRS and CDR2 YFSETQ come from the germline V gene. The CDR3 loop spans 15 amino acids.

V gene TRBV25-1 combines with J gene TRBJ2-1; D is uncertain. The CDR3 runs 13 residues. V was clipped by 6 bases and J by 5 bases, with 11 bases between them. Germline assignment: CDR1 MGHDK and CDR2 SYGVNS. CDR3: CASRGNWHNEQFF. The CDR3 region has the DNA TGTGCCAGCAGGGGGAACTGGCACAATGAGCAGTTCTTC.